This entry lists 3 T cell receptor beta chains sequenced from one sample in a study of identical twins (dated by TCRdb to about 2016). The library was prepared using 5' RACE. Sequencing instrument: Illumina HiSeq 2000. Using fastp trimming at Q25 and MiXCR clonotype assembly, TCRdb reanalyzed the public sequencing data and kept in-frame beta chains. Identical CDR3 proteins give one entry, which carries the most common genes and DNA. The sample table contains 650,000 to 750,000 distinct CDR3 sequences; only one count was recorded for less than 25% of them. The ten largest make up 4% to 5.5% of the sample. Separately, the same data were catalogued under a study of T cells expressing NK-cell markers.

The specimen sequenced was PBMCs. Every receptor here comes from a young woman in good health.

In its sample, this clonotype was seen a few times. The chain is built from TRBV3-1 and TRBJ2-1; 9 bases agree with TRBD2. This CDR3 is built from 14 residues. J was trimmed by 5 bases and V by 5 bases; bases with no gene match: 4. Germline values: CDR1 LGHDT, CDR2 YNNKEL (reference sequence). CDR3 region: CASSNSGGDNEQFF. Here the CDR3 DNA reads TGTGCCAGCAGCAATAGCGGGGGTGACAATGAGCAGTTCTTC.

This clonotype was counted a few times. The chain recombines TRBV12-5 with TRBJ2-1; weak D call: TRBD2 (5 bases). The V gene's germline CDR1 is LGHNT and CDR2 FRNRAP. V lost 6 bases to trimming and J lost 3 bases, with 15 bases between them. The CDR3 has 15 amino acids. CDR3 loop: CASGPVGRVYNEQFF. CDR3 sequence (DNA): TGTGCTAGTGGCCCCGTGGGGAGAGTCTACAATGAGCAGTTCTTC.

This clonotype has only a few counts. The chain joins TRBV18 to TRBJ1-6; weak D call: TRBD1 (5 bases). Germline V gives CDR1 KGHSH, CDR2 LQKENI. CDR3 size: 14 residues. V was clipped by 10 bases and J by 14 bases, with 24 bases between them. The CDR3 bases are TGTGCCACCACCAAATCTCAGGGTGGCGGTTCCCTCCACTTT. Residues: CATTKSQGGGSLHF.